Each of the 16 T cell receptor beta chains below was sequenced from the same sample in a study of cytomegalovirus exposure and HLA in healthy donors. PCR involved 60 Vbeta and 13 Jbeta primers. Here immunoSEQ multiplex PCR was the method, and the copy in TCRdb shows in-frame clones only, minus some. The sample shows a few hundred thousand clones, 85% to 90% of them seen only once. Sequenced sample: PBMCs. The receptors were sampled from a woman aged 18-35 years in good health and CMV-seronegative.

The chain couples TRBV18 to TRBJ2-7, with D maybe TRBD2 (5 bases). Germline CDR1 reads KGHSH; CDR2 reads LQKENI. Trimming left V 3 bases short and J 6 bases short, with 9 bases between. The CDR3 is made up of 12 amino acids. The DNA for the CDR3 is TGTGCCAGCTCACCTACGGACTTCGAGCAGTACTTC. It translates to CASSPTDFEQYF.

The chain links TRBV30 to TRBJ2-5, with 8 nucleotides matching TRBD2. CDR3 size: 16 residues. The germline V gene has CDR1 GTSNPN and CDR2 SVGIG (reference sequence). J was trimmed by 1 base and V by 1 base; bases with no gene match: 8. CDR3 sequence: CAWSDPRGGRQETQYF. CDR3 coding DNA: TGTGCCTGGAGTGACCCCCGGGGGGGGCGCCAAGAGACCCAGTACTTC.

The CDR3 sequence: CASSESPGQGYYNEQFF. The CDR3 nucleotides are TGTGCCAGCAGTGAGTCCCCGGGACAGGGATACTACAATGAGCAGTTCTTC. V gene TRBV25-1 combines with J gene TRBJ2-1, with 9 bases lining up with TRBD1. With 3 bases clipped from V and 3 bases from J, the junction kept 9 bases outside the gene matches. CDR1 and CDR2 (germline): MGHDK, SYGVNS. The length of the CDR3 is 17 residues.

The chain employs TRBV9 and TRBJ1-4, with TRBD1 as a possible D gene (5 bases). The V end was cut by 4 bases, the J end by 5 bases, with 15 bases between. Germline V lookup: CDR1 SGDLS, CDR2 YYNGEE. The CDR3 totals 15 residues. The chain's CDR3 is CASSPFGGSNEKLFF. The CDR3 coding sequence is TGTGCCAGCAGCCCCTTTGGGGGGTCCAATGAAAAACTGTTTTTT.

The V gene is TRBV6-6, the J gene TRBJ1-5; perhaps TRBD1 as D (5 bases). Germline values: CDR1 MNHNY, CDR2 SVGAGI (reference sequence). V dropped 6 bases and J dropped 0 bases, with 12 bases sitting between them. The CDR3 runs 15 residues. The CDR3 sequence is CASRTADYSNQPQHF. In DNA form, the CDR3 reads TGTGCCAGCAGGACAGCGGACTATAGCAATCAGCCCCAGCATTTT.

V is TRBV5-1 and J is TRBJ1-1; D remains ambiguous. Trimming cost V 0 bases and J 1 base, with 10 bases left between them. The CDR3 extends over 15 amino acids. CDR1 is SGHRS, CDR2 YFSETQ, per germline. The DNA for the CDR3 is TGCGCCAGCAGCTTGGCCGGGCGGGAGAACACTGAAGCTTTCTTT. This gives the protein CASSLAGRENTEAFF. Filled out from reference TRBV5-1 and TRBJ1-1, the complete variable domain reads KAGVTQTPRYLIKTRGQQVTLSCSPISGHRSVSWYQQTPGQGLQFLFEYFSETQRNKGNFPGRFSGRQFSNSRSEMNVSTLELGDSALYLCASSLAGRENTEAFFGQGTRLTVV.

Here the CDR3 reads CASSSDSLGQEVSGANVLTF. CDR3 sequence (DNA): TGTGCCAGCAGCTCTGATTCGCTCGGACAGGAAGTTTCTGGGGCCAACGTCCTGACTTTC. The chain uses TRBV12-1 and TRBJ2-6; the D call in the table, TRBD1, was not verified against the DNA. TRBV12-1 is deemed a pseudogene. This CDR3 has 20 amino acids.

The chain is built from TRBV5-8 and TRBJ2-1; 8 positions match TRBD2. Germline V lookup: CDR1 SGHTS, CDR2 YDEGEE. The CDR3 sequence is 13 residues long. Trimming at V came to 0 bases and at J to 15 bases, leaving 8 bases not matched to a gene. The CDR3 loop reads CASSLAEGTRWFF. CDR3 bases: TGTGCCAGCAGCTTGGCCGAAGGGACTAGGTGGTTCTTC.

The chain uses TRBV5-4 and TRBJ2-7, with TRBD2 identical over 7 bases. Per germline, CDR1 SGHNT and CDR2 YYREEE (reference sequence). V lost 4 bases, J lost 0 bases, and 7 bases stayed unmatched. The CDR3 contains 15 residues. CDR3 bases: TGTGCCAGCAGCCCCGGGGGGTATTCCTCCTACGAGCAGTACTTC. It translates to CASSPGGYSSYEQYF.

The CDR3 sequence is CASSYSPTGTGTEAFF. In DNA form, the CDR3 reads TGTGCCAGCAGTTACTCCCCAACAGGGACCGGGACTGAAGCTTTCTTT. The chain joins TRBV6-5 to TRBJ1-1, with D possibly TRBD1 on 6 matching bases. Trimming stripped 0 bases from V and 5 bases from J, with 16 bases between. CDR3 length: 16 amino acids. Germline assignment: CDR1 MNHEY and CDR2 SVGAGI.

The chain has TRBV4-3 and TRBJ2-5, with TRBD1 as a possible D gene (5 bases). Germline V lookup: CDR1 LGHNA, CDR2 YSLEER. The CDR3 is 15 amino acids. V was trimmed by 1 base and J by 2 bases, leaving 11 bases between them. The CDR3 protein is CASSQVLKGQETQYF. CDR3 DNA: TGCGCCAGCAGCCAAGTACTGAAGGGGCAAGAGACCCAGTACTTC.

The chain combines TRBV7-6 with TRBJ2-1, with 8 bases identical to TRBD2. Germline CDR1 is SGHVS and CDR2 is FNYEAQ. The CDR3 extends over 16 amino acids. V gave up 4 bases and J gave up 4 bases; unmatched junction bases: 9. The CDR3: CASSSATGGPYNEQFF. The DNA for the CDR3 is TGTGCCAGCAGCTCCGCTACGGGGGGGCCATACAATGAGCAGTTCTTC.

The chain employs TRBV7-9 and TRBJ1-1; the D gene is possibly TRBD1 (5 bases). The length of the CDR3 is 17 residues. The V and J ends lost 5 bases and 0 bases respectively, with 19 bases between them. CDR1 is SEHNR and CDR2 is FQNEAQ in the germline V gene (reference sequence). CDR3 loop: CASSKLPRGGLNTEAFF. The CDR3 DNA sequence: TGTGCCAGCAGCAAACTCCCGCGGGGCGGCTTGAACACTGAAGCTTTCTTT.

This rearrangement joins TRBV29-1 to TRBJ2-7; D gene ambiguous. Germline assignment: CDR1 SQVTM and CDR2 ANQGSEA. Trimming cost V 3 bases and J 1 base, with 7 bases left between them. This CDR3 spans 12 amino acids. CDR3 sequence reads: CSVETLSYEQYF. In DNA, the CDR3 is TGCAGCGTTGAGACTTTATCCTACGAGCAGTACTTC.

In its sample, this clone was seen a few times. The chain links TRBV2 to TRBJ1-2, with 10 positions matching TRBD1. Trimming took 10 bases from V and 3 from J; bases not matched to a gene: 5. Germline V CDR1 and CDR2: SNHLY, FYNNEI. The CDR3 totals 13 residues. The CDR3 loop is CAKTGGADYGYTF. CDR3 bases: TGTGCCAAGACAGGGGGCGCTGACTATGGCTACACCTTC. The whole variable domain, remainder taken from reference TRBV2 and TRBJ1-2, is EPEVTQTPSHQVTQMGQEVILRCVPISNHLYFYWYRQILGQKVEFLVSFYNNEISEKSEIFDDQFSVERPDGSNFTLKIRSTKLEDSAMYFCAKTGGADYGYTFGSGTRLTVV.

The chain uses TRBV10-3 and TRBJ1-5, with D hard to call. This CDR3 comprises 15 residues. V lost 0 bases and J 3 bases, leaving 9 bases between the germline ends. The germline V gene encodes CDR1 ENHRY and CDR2 SYGVKD. For the CDR3, the DNA is TGTGCCATCAGTGAGTCGATCGGGATCAATCAGCCCCAGCATTTT. It translates to CAISESIGINQPQHF.